These 5 T cell receptor beta chains were all obtained from the same sample, sequenced in a study of T cells in Graves' hyperthyroidism and ophthalmopathy. RNA transcripts served as the template for amplifying TCR beta CDR3 regions. Primed by the HTBI set, a first-round RT-PCR was run on the TCR CDR3. TCRdb analysed the multiplex PCR reads with MiXCR anew, one entry per CDR3 protein. The sample contains approximately 360,000 distinct CDR3 sequences, 15% to 19% of which appear only once. Sequencing input: blood. The receptors were gathered from a woman between 18 and 29 years old with Graves' hyperthyroidism that later progressed to Graves' ophthalmopathy.

This sequence joins TRBV6-1 and TRBJ2-5; TRBD1 is a possible D gene (5 bases). Trimming cost V 8 bases and J 5 bases, with 21 bases left between them. Germline lookup yields CDR1 MNHNS and CDR2 SASEGT. The CDR3 runs to 15 residues. The CDR3 reads CASAKGVGGVETQYF. The CDR3 nucleotides are TGTGCCAGCGCCAAAGGGGTTGGTGGTGTGGAGACCCAGTACTTC.

This clonotype was observed many times. The CDR3 loop is CASSLWETGGQETQYF. The CDR3 DNA follows: TGTGCCAGCAGTCTGTGGGAGACAGGGGGGCAAGAGACCCAGTACTTC. This chain joins TRBV28 and TRBJ2-5, with 9 positions matching TRBD1. The V and J ends lost 5 bases and 2 bases, in that order; junction bases with no gene match: 9. Germline V lookup: CDR1 MDHEN, CDR2 SYDVKM. CDR3 length: 16 residues.

Comment on this clonotype: Possible read error: a much larger clone is one base away. The chain couples TRBV12-3 or TRBV12-4 to TRBJ2-7; 8 positions agree with TRBD1. The ends lost 7 bases at V and 6 bases at J; junction bases unmatched: 8. This CDR3 is 13 amino acids long. The CDR3: CASNFQTGVEQYF. CDR3 coding DNA: TGTGCCAGCAATTTCCAGACAGGGGTCGAGCAGTACTTC.

A note on this clonotype: This may be a read error: a much more frequent sequence differs by one nucleotide. The chain uses TRBV10-3 and TRBJ2-3, with 9 bases fitting TRBD1. V shed 5 bases and J 2 bases; nucleotides not matched to a gene: 8. The CDR3 is 16 amino acids. Germline V lookup: CDR1 ENHRY, CDR2 SYGVKD. CDR3 protein: CAISHRTGAFTDTQYF. The CDR3 coding sequence is TGTGCCATCAGTCACAGGACAGGGGCTTTCACAGATACGCAGTATTTT.

This clonotype was detected many times. The genes are TRBV2 and TRBJ1-1; 9 positions agree with TRBD1. This CDR3 spans 14 amino acids. The J segment lost 7 bases and the V segment lost 5 bases, leaving 8 bases of the junction unmatched. CDR1 is SNHLY and CDR2 is FYNNEI in the germline V gene. The CDR3 DNA sequence: TGTGCCAGCAGTAAAACGGGACAGGGTCTTGAAGCTTTCTTT. Amino acids: CASSKTGQGLEAFF. The full variable domain, its missing parts supplied by reference TRBV2 and TRBJ1-1, is EPEVTQTPSHQVTQMGQEVILRCVPISNHLYFYWYRQILGQKVEFLVSFYNNEISEKSEIFDDQFSVERPDGSNFTLKIRSTKLEDSAMYFCASSKTGQGLEAFFGQGTRLTVV.